This paragraph reports one T cell receptor (beta chain). The target antigen is unknown. Both 60 Vbeta primers and 13 Jbeta primers went into the PCR. The repertoire was sequenced with immunoSEQ multiplex PCR; TCRdb's copy has only in-frame clones and lacks some. The data hold 95,000 to 130,000 clones, with 81% observed a single time. The V and J ends lost 3 bases and 2 bases, in that order; junction bases with no gene match: 3. This CDR3 spans 14 amino acids. Germline V gene lookup returns CDR1 MNHEY and CDR2 SMNVEV (reference sequence). This entry is derived from a study of cytomegalovirus exposure and HLA in healthy donors. On the study more broadly: Drawn from HLA-typed donors, about 82 million unique TCRs were held in an early data release. Findings and limits, study-wide: The study designated 150 to 200 TCR beta chains cytomegalovirus-associated.

V is TRBV27 and J is TRBJ2-7; 8 nucleotides agree with TRBD1. This clonotype was obtained from a woman in her twenties or thirties in good health and CMV-seronegative. Sequencing was performed on PBMCs. The CDR3 nucleotides are TGTGCCAGCAGTTTTCAGGGGGCGGCCTACGAGCAGTACTTC. It specifies CASSFQGAAYEQYF.